This TCR beta chain was sequenced for a study of T cell responses to AZD1222 COVID-19 vaccine. On this clone: What it binds is not known.

Study observations and caveats: With dominance at 160-218 and 743-854, vaccine-associated CD4 TCRs spanned spike. Donors were largely white British and mainly female; clonal diversity was possibly underestimated.

Produced via immunoSEQ multiplex PCR; TCRdb's table is partial and in-frame only. Found here are 82,000 or so clones, roughly 90% of them singletons; the top ten hold roughly 5.2%. V lost 0 bases, J lost 5 bases, and 11 bases lay in between. The germline gives CDR1 SGDLS, CDR2 YYNGEE. This CDR3 region has 14 residues. Sequences were derived from peripheral blood, sampled on day 0 of AZD1222 vaccination. The chain couples TRBV9 to TRBJ1-1; the D gene is possibly TRBD1 (5 bases). The TCR sequence derives from an adult in good health. Here the CDR3 DNA reads TGTGCCAGCAGCGTAGGCGCAGGGAGGACTGAAGCTTTCTTT. As protein: CASSVGAGRTEAFF.